This T cell receptor (beta chain) was retrieved from a study of cytomegalovirus exposure and HLA in healthy donors. The PCR used 60 Vbeta and 13 Jbeta primers. Method: immunoSEQ multiplex PCR; TCRdb's copy keeps in-frame clones and lacks some. Of 200,000 or so clones in the sample, around four fifths were seen once. Germline lookup yields CDR1 LNHDA and CDR2 SQIVND (reference sequence). This CDR3 region has 16 residues. Trimming cost V 4 bases and J 0 bases; bases outside gene matches: 3. What was sequenced was PBMCs. The TCR was taken from a woman aged 50 to 60 in good health and CMV-seropositive. The V gene is TRBV19, the J gene TRBJ1-3, with TRBD1 matching over 10 bases. CDR3 protein: CASSTTGGYSGNTIYF. DNA for the CDR3: TGTGCCAGTAGTACGACAGGGGGCTACTCTGGAAACACCATATATTTT.